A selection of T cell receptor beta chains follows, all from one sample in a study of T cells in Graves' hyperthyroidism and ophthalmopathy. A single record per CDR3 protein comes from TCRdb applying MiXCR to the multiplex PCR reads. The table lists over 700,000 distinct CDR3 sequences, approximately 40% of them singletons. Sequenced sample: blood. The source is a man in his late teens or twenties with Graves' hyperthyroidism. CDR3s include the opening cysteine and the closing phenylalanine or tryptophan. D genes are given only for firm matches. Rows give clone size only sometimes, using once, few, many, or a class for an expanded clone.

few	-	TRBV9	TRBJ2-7	CASSVGGSGHYEQYF
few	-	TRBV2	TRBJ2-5	CASSWRANQETQYF
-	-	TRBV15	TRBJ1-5	CATSSSQENQPQHF
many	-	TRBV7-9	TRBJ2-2	CATSRAGQNTGELFF
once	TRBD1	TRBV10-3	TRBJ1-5	CAISESGGESNQHF
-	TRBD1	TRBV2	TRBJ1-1	CASSHPDRVNTEAFF
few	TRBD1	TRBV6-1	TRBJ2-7	CASSARTGVSEQYF
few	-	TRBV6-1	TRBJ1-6	CASGWADNSPLHF
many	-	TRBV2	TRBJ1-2	CASTRDYGYTF
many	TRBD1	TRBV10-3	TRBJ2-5	CATLGTGSETQYF
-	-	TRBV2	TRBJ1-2	CASSLAGEPLNYGYTF
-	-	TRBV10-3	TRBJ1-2	CAISEEGAFSGYTF
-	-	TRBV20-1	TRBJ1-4	CSATGTGNNEKLFF
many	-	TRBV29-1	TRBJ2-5	CSVGRAGQETQYF
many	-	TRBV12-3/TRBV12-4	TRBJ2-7	CASSLGLSEQYF
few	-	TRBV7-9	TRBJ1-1	CASSIMGVETEAFF
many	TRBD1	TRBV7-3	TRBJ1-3	CASSLGTAPYSGNTIYF
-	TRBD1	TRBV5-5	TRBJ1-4	CASSQATGALFF
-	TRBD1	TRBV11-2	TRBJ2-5	CASSSRRTGGATQYF
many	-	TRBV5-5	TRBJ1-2	CASSPGQGIPRYTF
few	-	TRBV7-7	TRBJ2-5	CASSPISAGAAFSTQYF
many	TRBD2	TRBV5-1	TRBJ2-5	CASSPGLAGEETQYF
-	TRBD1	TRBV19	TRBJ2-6	CASSQSGGDVLTF
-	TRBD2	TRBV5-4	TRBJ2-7	CASSQDRGGIYAKQYF
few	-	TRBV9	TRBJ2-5	CASSVESGGKGETQYF
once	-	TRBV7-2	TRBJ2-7	CASSLRAENYEQYF
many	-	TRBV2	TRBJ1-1	CASSASPNTEAFF
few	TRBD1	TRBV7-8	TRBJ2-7	CASSAQDRASEQYF
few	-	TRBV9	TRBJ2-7	CASSPQAGATYEQYF
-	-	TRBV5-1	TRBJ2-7	CASRFLGSSYEQYF
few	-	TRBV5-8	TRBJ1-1	CASVIRGGTEAFF
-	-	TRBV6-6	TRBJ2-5	CASSYSINPETQYF
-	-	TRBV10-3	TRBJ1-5	CASSHANNQPQHF
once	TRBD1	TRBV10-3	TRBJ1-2	CATGTGAHGYTF
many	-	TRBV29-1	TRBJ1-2	CSVEQILGYGYTF
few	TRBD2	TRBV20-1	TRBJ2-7	CSAFSPGTSGSEHEQYF
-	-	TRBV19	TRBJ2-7	CASSISRTASYEQYF
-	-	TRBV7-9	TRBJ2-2	CASSSGRGGTGELFF
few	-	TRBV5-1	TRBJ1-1	CASSAAPNTEAFF
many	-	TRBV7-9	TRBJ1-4	CASKGAWDEKLFF
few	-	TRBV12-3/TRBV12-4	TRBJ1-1	CASQQSQKGTEAFF
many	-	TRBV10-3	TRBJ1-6	CAPRSWTRNSPLHF
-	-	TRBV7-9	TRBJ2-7	CASSWNRGHYEQYF
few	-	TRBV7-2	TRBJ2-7	CASSLTNFYEQYF
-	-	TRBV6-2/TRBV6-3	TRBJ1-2	CASSSPDGGIVGYTF
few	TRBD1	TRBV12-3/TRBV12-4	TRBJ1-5	CASTIGQGSQPQHF
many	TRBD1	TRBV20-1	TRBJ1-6	CSARRQGERSPLHF
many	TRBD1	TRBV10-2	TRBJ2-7	CASSDQGTGVYEQYF
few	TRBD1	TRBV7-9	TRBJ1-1	CASSSQGGDNTEAFF
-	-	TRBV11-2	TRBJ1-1	CASSSQASGTEAFF
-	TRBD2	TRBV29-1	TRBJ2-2	CSVLSGRSTGELFF
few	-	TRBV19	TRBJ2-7	CASCPPRRSGEQYF
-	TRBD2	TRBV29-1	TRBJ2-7	CASGGPLNYEQYF
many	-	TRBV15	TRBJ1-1	CATSGVLGTEAFF
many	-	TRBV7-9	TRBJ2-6	CASAPVGGANVLTF